One sample yielded the 14 T cell receptor beta chains listed below, sequenced in a study of T cells after yellow fever vaccination. TCRdb analysed the 5' RACE reads with MiXCR anew, one entry per CDR3 protein. The sample contains approximately 340,000 distinct CDR3 sequences, about 9.5% of which appear only once. Sequencing was performed on PBMCs, taken on the day of the first yellow fever vaccination. These receptors were collected from a young man who received the YFV17D yellow fever vaccine.

This clonotype was seen many times. The chain has TRBV21-1 and TRBJ2-2. TRBV21-1 is tagged as a pseudogene. The CDR3 runs 13 residues. The CDR3 protein is CASSKSDTGELFF. The CDR3 region has the DNA TGTGCCAGCAGCAAGAGTGACACCGGGGAGCTGTTTTTT.

The rearrangement uses TRBV20-1 and TRBJ1-2, with 9 bases matching TRBD1. The germline V gene has CDR1 DFQATT and CDR2 SNEGSKA (reference sequence). CDR3 length: 14 amino acids. With 1 base clipped from V and 7 bases from J, the junction kept 7 bases outside the gene matches. The CDR3 DNA reads as TGCAGTGCTAGAGGTGGGACAGGGCTCCCTGGCTACACCTTC. It yields the protein CSARGGTGLPGYTF.

The chain recombines TRBV5-1 with TRBJ2-1; 9 nucleotides match TRBD1. There are 16 residues in the CDR3. From germline, CDR1 is SGHRS and CDR2 YFSETQ. V lost 4 bases and J lost 2; bases outside the gene matches: 7. CDR3 in DNA: TGCGCCAGCAGCCCCCCCGGGACAGGGCCCTACAATGAGCAGTTCTTC. This gives the protein CASSPPGTGPYNEQFF.

This rearrangement joins TRBV10-3 to TRBJ1-5; a weak D match, TRBD1 (6 bases). Per the germline V gene, CDR1 is ENHRY and CDR2 is SYGVKD. The CDR3 extends over 15 amino acids. V lost 3 bases and J 5 bases, leaving 14 bases between the germline ends. The CDR3 region has the DNA TGTGCCATCAGTGATCAAGGACAGTCCGATCAGCCCCAGCATTTT. Translating gives CAISDQGQSDQPQHF.

The gene calls are TRBV5-5 and TRBJ2-7; 10 bases align to TRBD1. Germline V lookup: CDR1 SGHKS, CDR2 YYEKEE (reference sequence). CDR3 length equals 14 residues. The CDR3 DNA follows: TGTGCCGGCAGCCGGGACAGGGGTCCCTACGAGCAGTACGTC. Residues: CAGSRDRGPYEQYV.

The V and J genes are TRBV12-3 or TRBV12-4 and TRBJ2-7, with no clear D. The length of the CDR3 is 14 residues. Trimming cost V 2 bases and J 3 bases, with 11 bases left between them. CDR3 protein: CASSLSSSSYEQYF. The CDR3 DNA follows: TGTGCCAGCAGTTTATCCAGTTCTAGCTACGAGCAGTACTTC.

The CDR3 is CASSVWDIRSYEQYF. The DNA for the CDR3 is TGTGCCAGCAGCGTCTGGGACATTCGCTCCTACGAGCAGTACTTC. This chain uses TRBV9 with TRBJ2-7, with D perhaps matching TRBD1 (6 bases). Trimming pared 2 bases from V and 0 bases from J, leaving 12 bases between. This CDR3 has 15 residues. Germline-derived CDR1 and CDR2 are SGDLS and YYNGEE.

The CDR3, as DNA: TGCGCCAGCAGCCAATACGCGACAGGCCTTAATCAGCCCCAGCATTTT. Encoded protein: CASSQYATGLNQPQHF. This sequence joins TRBV4-1 and TRBJ1-5, with D perhaps matching TRBD1 (6 bases). Looked up from germline, CDR1 is MGHRA and CDR2 is YSYEKL. V gave up 2 bases and J gave up 4 bases, with 15 bases separating them. The CDR3 runs to 16 residues.

The gene calls are TRBV4-3 and TRBJ2-1; 8 nucleotides match TRBD1. The CDR3 length is 15 residues. V lost 0 bases to trimming and J lost 5 bases; unmatched junction nucleotides: 3. In germline, CDR1 is LGHNA, CDR2 YSLEER. CDR3 loop: CASSQDGTGHNEQFF. The CDR3 region has the DNA TGCGCCAGCAGCCAAGACGGGACAGGCCACAATGAGCAGTTCTTC.

The chain combines TRBV19 with TRBJ2-1, with no clear D. Germline lookup yields CDR1 LNHDA and CDR2 SQIVND (reference sequence). V shed 3 bases and J shed 0 bases, with 12 bases lying between them. The CDR3 contains 16 residues. The CDR3, as DNA: TGTGCCAGTAGTATTTCGGAGCCTAGCTCCTACAATGAGCAGTTCTTC. It codes for CASSISEPSSYNEQFF. The whole variable domain, filled in from reference TRBV19 and TRBJ2-1, reads DGGITQSPKYLFRKEGQNVTLSCEQNLNHDAMYWYRQDPGQGLRLIYYSQIVNDFQKGDIAEGYSVSREKKESFPLTVTSAQKNPTAFYLCASSISEPSSYNEQFFGPGTRLTVL.

This clonotype showed up just a few times. The chain joins TRBV4-3 to TRBJ1-1; D is unclear. The ends were cut back, 0 bases at V and 11 bases at J, with 10 bases in the middle. This CDR3 is built from 12 residues. The V gene's germline CDR1 is LGHNA and CDR2 YSLEER. The CDR3 loop is CASSQEGHRAFF. CDR3 nucleotides: TGCGCCAGCAGCCAAGAAGGCCATAGGGCTTTCTTT.

This clonotype has just a few counts. The chain combines TRBV7-9 with TRBJ2-4; TRBD1 aligns across 7 bases. The CDR3 runs 14 residues. CDR1 SEHNR and CDR2 FQNEAQ come from the germline V gene (reference sequence). V lost 1 base and J lost 7; bases outside the gene matches: 4. The CDR3 loop is CASSLEGGANIQYF. CDR3 sequence (DNA): TGTGCCAGCAGCTTAGAAGGGGGCGCGAACATTCAGTACTTC.

The V call is TRBV5-1, the J call TRBJ2-2, with D perhaps being TRBD1 or TRBD2 (6 bases each). V shed 6 bases and J shed 6 bases, with 15 bases lying between them. The germline CDR1 and CDR2 sequences are SGHRS and YFSETQ. The CDR3 sequence is 14 residues long. The CDR3 here is CASTKGGYAGELFF. The CDR3 region has the DNA TGCGCCAGCACAAAGGGGGGCTACGCCGGGGAGCTGTTTTTT.

This clonotype came up a few times. This chain links TRBV6-1 with TRBJ2-7; no clear D. The germline V and J ends were trimmed by 6 bases and 7 bases, with 16 bases remaining between them. CDR1 MNHNS and CDR2 SASEGT come from the germline V gene. The CDR3 has 13 amino acids. The CDR3 DNA sequence: TGTGCCAGCAGACCCATTGTGATATCTGAGCAGTACTTC. Its protein product is CASRPIVISEQYF.